This T cell receptor beta chain was documented in a study of blood T cells in healthy people across ages. Trimming pared 8 bases from V and 6 bases from J, leaving 11 bases between. Germline V gene lookup returns CDR1 KGHSH and CDR2 LQKENI. The CDR3 sequence is 12 residues long. With a J-beta primer mix and a sample-barcoded 5' primer, a second PCR ran about 7 to 12 cycles. One entry per CDR3 protein results from TCRdb running MiXCR on the 5' RACE reads. The table includes nearly 1 million distinct CDR3 sequences, 51% detected once. This sequence originates from a woman aged 55-75 years in good health. The rearrangement links TRBV18 to TRBJ2-1; TRBD1 or TRBD2 may be the D gene (7 bases each). Material: blood. The CDR3 loop reads CASAGGGNEQFF. In DNA, the CDR3 is TGTGCCAGCGCAGGGGGGGGCAATGAGCAGTTCTTC.